The clone carrying this T cell receptor (beta chain) has ten or more counts. Its antigen remains unidentified. The sample originates from a study of T-cell memory formation after mild COVID-19. Study-level information: There were largely donor-specific TCR clusters.

CDR3 length equals 12 residues. CDR1 and CDR2 from the germline V gene are PRHDT and FYEKMQ (reference sequence). V was trimmed by 0 bases and J by 5 bases, leaving 5 bases between them. TCRdb reprocessed the 5' RACE reads via MiXCR and lists one record per CDR3 protein. The table records roughly 500,000 distinct CDR3 sequences, around 21% of them present only once. General observations from the study: That cross-reactive memory joined was suggested by some responding clones appearing in pre-infection memory.

The chain has TRBV13 and TRBJ2-7; D gene unclear. The sequence was obtained from an adult woman who had mild COVID-19 (a few samples of this study predate the infection). Cell type and time point are not known. Sequencing used PBMCs or a T cell subset sorted from them (not recorded which). The CDR3 DNA is TGTGCCAGCAGCTTAGGTGAGGACGAGCAGTACTTC. The encoded protein is CASSLGEDEQYF.